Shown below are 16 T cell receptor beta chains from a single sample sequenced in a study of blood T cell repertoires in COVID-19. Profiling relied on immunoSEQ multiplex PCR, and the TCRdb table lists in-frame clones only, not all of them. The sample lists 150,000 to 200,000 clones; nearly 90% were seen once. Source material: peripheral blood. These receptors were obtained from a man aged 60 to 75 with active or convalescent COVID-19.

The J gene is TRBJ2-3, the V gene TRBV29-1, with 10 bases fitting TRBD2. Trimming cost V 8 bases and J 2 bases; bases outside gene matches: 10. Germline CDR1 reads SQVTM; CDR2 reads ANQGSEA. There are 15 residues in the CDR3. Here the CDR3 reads CSSSILAGDTDTQYF. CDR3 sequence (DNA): TGCAGCTCCTCAATTCTAGCGGGGGACACAGATACGCAGTATTTT.

The CDR3, as DNA: TGCGCCAGCAGCATTGGAGAAAATAATCAGCCCCAGCATTTT. Translating it yields CASSIGENNQPQHF. The genes are TRBV5-1 and TRBJ1-5, with D unclear. Per the germline V gene, CDR1 is SGHRS and CDR2 is YFSETQ. The CDR3 loop spans 14 amino acids. The V end was cut by 4 bases, the J end by 4 bases, with 12 bases between.

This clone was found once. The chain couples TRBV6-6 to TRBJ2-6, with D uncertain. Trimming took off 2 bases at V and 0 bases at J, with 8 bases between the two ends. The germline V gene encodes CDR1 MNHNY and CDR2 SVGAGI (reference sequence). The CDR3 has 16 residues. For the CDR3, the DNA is TGTGCCAGCAGTTACGTAACAAGCTCTGGGGCCAACGTCCTGACTTTC. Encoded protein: CASSYVTSSGANVLTF.

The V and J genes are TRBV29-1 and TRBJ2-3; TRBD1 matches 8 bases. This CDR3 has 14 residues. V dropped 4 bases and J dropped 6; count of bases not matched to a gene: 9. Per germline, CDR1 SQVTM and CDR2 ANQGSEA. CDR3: CSVVRSGQADTQYF. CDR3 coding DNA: TGCAGCGTTGTGAGATCGGGACAGGCTGATACGCAGTATTTT.

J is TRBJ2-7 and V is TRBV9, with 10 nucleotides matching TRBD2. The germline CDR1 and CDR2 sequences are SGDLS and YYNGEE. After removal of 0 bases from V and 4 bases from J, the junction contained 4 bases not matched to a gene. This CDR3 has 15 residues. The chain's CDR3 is CASSVGAGGTYEQYF. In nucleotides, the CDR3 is TGTGCCAGCAGCGTAGGAGCGGGGGGGACGTACGAGCAGTACTTC.

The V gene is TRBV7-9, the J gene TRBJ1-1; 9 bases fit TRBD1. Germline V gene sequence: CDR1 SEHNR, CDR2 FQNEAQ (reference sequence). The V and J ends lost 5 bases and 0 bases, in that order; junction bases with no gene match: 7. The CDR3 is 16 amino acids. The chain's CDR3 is CASSPNTGGMNTEAFF. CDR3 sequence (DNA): TGTGCCAGCAGCCCCAACACAGGGGGCATGAACACTGAAGCTTTCTTT.

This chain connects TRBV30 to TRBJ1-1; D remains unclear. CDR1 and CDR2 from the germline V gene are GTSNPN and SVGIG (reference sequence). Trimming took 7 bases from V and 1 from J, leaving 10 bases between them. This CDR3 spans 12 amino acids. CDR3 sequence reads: CALSRGNTEAFF. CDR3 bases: TGTGCCTTGTCCCGGGGGAACACTGAAGCTTTCTTT.

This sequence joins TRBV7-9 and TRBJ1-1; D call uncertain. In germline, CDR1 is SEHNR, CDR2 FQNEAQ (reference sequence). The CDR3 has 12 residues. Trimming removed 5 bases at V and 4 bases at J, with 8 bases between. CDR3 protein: CASSTGRTEAFF. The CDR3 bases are TGTGCCAGCAGCACCGGTCGCACTGAAGCTTTCTTT.

The CDR3 bases are TGCGCCAGCAGCTTGGCTGACAGGGGTGATGGCTACACCTTC. Protein sequence: CASSLADRGDGYTF. This chain uses TRBV5-1 with TRBJ1-2; 8 bases match TRBD1. V dropped 0 bases and J dropped 6; count of bases not matched to a gene: 4. The germline CDR1 and CDR2 sequences are SGHRS and YFSETQ. CDR3 size: 14 residues. The full variable domain, with the rest looked up from reference TRBV5-1 and TRBJ1-2, is KAGVTQTPRYLIKTRGQQVTLSCSPISGHRSVSWYQQTPGQGLQFLFEYFSETQRNKGNFPGRFSGRQFSNSRSEMNVSTLELGDSALYLCASSLADRGDGYTFGSGTRLTVV.

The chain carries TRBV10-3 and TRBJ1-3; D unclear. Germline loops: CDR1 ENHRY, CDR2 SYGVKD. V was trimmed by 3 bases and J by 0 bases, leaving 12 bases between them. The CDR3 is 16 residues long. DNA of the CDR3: TGTGCCATCAGTGACCCCGACATTAACTCTGGAAACACCATATATTTT. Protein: CAISDPDINSGNTIYF.

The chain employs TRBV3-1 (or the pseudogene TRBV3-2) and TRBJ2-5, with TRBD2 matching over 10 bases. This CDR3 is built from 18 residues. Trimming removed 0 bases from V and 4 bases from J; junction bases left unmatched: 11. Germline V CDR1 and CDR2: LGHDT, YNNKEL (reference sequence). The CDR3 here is CASSQDAGTSVFPETQYF. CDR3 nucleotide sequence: TGTGCCAGCAGCCAAGATGCCGGGACTAGCGTATTCCCAGAGACCCAGTACTTC.

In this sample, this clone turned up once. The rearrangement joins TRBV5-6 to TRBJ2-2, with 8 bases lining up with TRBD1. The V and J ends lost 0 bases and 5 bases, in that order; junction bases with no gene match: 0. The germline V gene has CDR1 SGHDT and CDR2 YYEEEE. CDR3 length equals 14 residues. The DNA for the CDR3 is TGTGCCAGCAGCTTGGGACAGGGGACCGGGGAGCTGTTTTTT. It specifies CASSLGQGTGELFF.

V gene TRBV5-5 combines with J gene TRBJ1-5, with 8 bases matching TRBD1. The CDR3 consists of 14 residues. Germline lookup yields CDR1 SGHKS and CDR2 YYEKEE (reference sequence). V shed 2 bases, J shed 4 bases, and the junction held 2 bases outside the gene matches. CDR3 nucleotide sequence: TGTGCCAGCAGCTTAGGGACAGGTAATCAGCCCCAGCATTTT. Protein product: CASSLGTGNQPQHF. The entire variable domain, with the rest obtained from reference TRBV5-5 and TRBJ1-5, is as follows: DAGVTQSPTHLIKTRGQQVTLRCSPISGHKSVSWYQQVLGQGPQFIFQYYEKEERGRGNFPDRFSARQFPNYSSELNVNALLLGDSALYLCASSLGTGNQPQHFGDGTRLSIL.

The CDR3: CASSPGQGYGYTF. The CDR3 DNA reads as TGTGCCAGCAGCCCCGGACAGGGGTATGGCTACACCTTC. The V gene is TRBV14, the J gene TRBJ1-2; 9 bases agree with TRBD1. The J segment lost 5 bases and the V segment lost 4 bases, leaving 2 bases of the junction unmatched. The germline V gene has CDR1 SGHDN and CDR2 FVKESK. CDR3 size: 13 residues.

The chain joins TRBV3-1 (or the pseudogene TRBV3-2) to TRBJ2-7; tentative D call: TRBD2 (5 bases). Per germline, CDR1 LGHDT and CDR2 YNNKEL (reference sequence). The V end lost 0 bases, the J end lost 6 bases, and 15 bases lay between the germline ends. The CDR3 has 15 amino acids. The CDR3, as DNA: TGTGCCAGCAGCCAAGAAAGGGCCGGGGTCGCCGAGCAGTACTTC. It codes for CASSQERAGVAEQYF.

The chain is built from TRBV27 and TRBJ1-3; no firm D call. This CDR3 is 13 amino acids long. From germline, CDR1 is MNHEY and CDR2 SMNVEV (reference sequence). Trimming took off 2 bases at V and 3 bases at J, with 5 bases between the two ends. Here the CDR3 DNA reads TGTGCCAGCAGTTTAGCCGGTGGAAACACCATATATTTT. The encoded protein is CASSLAGGNTIYF.